This is a list of T cell receptor beta chains from one sample in a study of CD8+CD57+ T cells in acquired aplastic anemia. Via MiXCR, TCRdb re-called the reads, giving one row per CDR3 protein. There are about 98,000 distinct CDR3 sequences in the sample; about 66% occur only once, and 65% lies in the top ten. Sequences were obtained from sorted CD4+, CD8+, or CD8+CD57+ T cells (not recorded which) from PBMCs. These receptors were collected from a human donor with aplastic anemia. Each CDR3 is given with its conserved first and last residue. Each record gives: D gene, V gene, J gene, clone size, CDR3 DNA, CDR3 protein. D genes are given only for firm matches. Size tells how often a clone was seen (once, few, many) or the class of an expanded clone, and some rows leave it out.

d_call: NA
v_call: TRBV2
j_call: TRBJ2-7
clone_size: NA
cdr3_nt: TGTGCCAGCAGCACCGGGGGCGCTCCCTACGAGCAGTACTTC
cdr3_aa: CASSTGGAPYEQYF

d_call: TRBD1
v_call: TRBV7-6
j_call: TRBJ2-7
clone_size: once
cdr3_nt: TGTGCTGAGGCGGGGACAGGGGGGTCCTACGAGCAGTACTTC
cdr3_aa: CAEAGTGGSYEQYF

d_call: NA
v_call: TRBV7-6
j_call: TRBJ1-1
clone_size: NA
cdr3_nt: TGTGCCAGCAGCGTGGACACGAACACTGAAGCTTTCTTT
cdr3_aa: CASSVDTNTEAFF

d_call: TRBD1
v_call: TRBV10-2
j_call: TRBJ2-1
clone_size: many
cdr3_nt: TGCGCCAGCAGTGACCGGGACAGGGGATACAATGAGCAGTTCTTC
cdr3_aa: CASSDRDRGYNEQFF

d_call: NA
v_call: TRBV29-1
j_call: TRBJ2-1
clone_size: NA
cdr3_nt: TGCAGCGTCATCCTACTCGGACAGCAGTTCTTC
cdr3_aa: CSVILLGQQFF

d_call: NA
v_call: TRBV12-3/TRBV12-4
j_call: TRBJ1-1
clone_size: NA
cdr3_nt: TGTGCCAGCAGTTTAAGACATATGACTGCTGAAGCTTTCTTT
cdr3_aa: CASSLRHMTAEAFF

d_call: TRBD1
v_call: TRBV7-8
j_call: TRBJ2-2
clone_size: NA
cdr3_nt: TGTGCCAGCAGCTTAGCGCGGCAGGGGGCCCGTAACACCGGGGAGCTGTTTTTT
cdr3_aa: CASSLARQGARNTGELFF

d_call: NA
v_call: TRBV20-1
j_call: TRBJ2-5
clone_size: NA
cdr3_nt: TGCAGTGCTCATCCCCAGGTCGAAGAGACCCAGTACTTC
cdr3_aa: CSAHPQVEETQYF

d_call: TRBD1
v_call: TRBV20-1
j_call: TRBJ1-6
clone_size: once
cdr3_nt: TGCAGTGCTAGAGATCGGCCAGGGGGGTTTGATTCACCCCTCCACTTT
cdr3_aa: CSARDRPGGFDSPLHF

d_call: TRBD1
v_call: TRBV7-7
j_call: TRBJ2-5
clone_size: NA
cdr3_nt: TGTGCCAGCAGCTTAGGGCCGACAGGGTGGGAGACCCAGTACTTC
cdr3_aa: CASSLGPTGWETQYF

d_call: TRBD2
v_call: TRBV19
j_call: TRBJ2-7
clone_size: many
cdr3_nt: TGTGCCAGTAGCCCCTCTAGCGGGGGTTCCTACGAGCAGTACTTC
cdr3_aa: CASSPSSGGSYEQYF

d_call: TRBD1
v_call: TRBV19
j_call: TRBJ2-7
clone_size: NA
cdr3_nt: TGTGCCAGTAGTACACGATGGACAGGGTCTTACGAGCAGTACTTC
cdr3_aa: CASSTRWTGSYEQYF

d_call: NA
v_call: TRBV14
j_call: TRBJ2-7
clone_size: NA
cdr3_nt: TGTGCCAGCAGCCAAGTTCCCCACGAGCAGTACTTC
cdr3_aa: CASSQVPHEQYF

d_call: TRBD1
v_call: TRBV29-1
j_call: TRBJ1-4
clone_size: few
cdr3_nt: TGCAGCGCCAAGACAGGGTCGGATGAAAAACTGTTTTTT
cdr3_aa: CSAKTGSDEKLFF

d_call: TRBD1
v_call: TRBV19
j_call: TRBJ1-5
clone_size: NA
cdr3_nt: TGTGCCAGTAGTGCCCCTGGACAGGGGAGGTATCAGCCCCAGCATTTT
cdr3_aa: CASSAPGQGRYQPQHF

d_call: NA
v_call: TRBV20-1
j_call: TRBJ1-2
clone_size: NA
cdr3_nt: TGCAGTGCTAGCGCCAGGCGGGGGTTTGACTATGGCTACACCTTC
cdr3_aa: CSASARRGFDYGYTF

d_call: TRBD1
v_call: TRBV4-2
j_call: TRBJ2-3
clone_size: NA
cdr3_nt: TGTGCCAGCAGCACCGGGACAGGCAATATTAGCACAGATACGCAGTATTTT
cdr3_aa: CASSTGTGNISTDTQYF

d_call: NA
v_call: TRBV20-1
j_call: TRBJ2-3
clone_size: NA
cdr3_nt: TGCAGTGCTGTCATAGGGGAGACCAATACGCAGTATTTT
cdr3_aa: CSAVIGETNTQYF

d_call: NA
v_call: TRBV2
j_call: TRBJ2-2
clone_size: NA
cdr3_nt: TGTGCCAGCAGAAACACGAGGTCCGGGGAGCTGTTTTTT
cdr3_aa: CASRNTRSGELFF

d_call: TRBD1
v_call: TRBV24-1
j_call: TRBJ2-5
clone_size: few
cdr3_nt: TGTGCCACCGCGGCAGGGGGTAGGGAGACCCAGTACTTC
cdr3_aa: CATAAGGRETQYF

d_call: NA
v_call: TRBV7-2
j_call: TRBJ2-5
clone_size: NA
cdr3_nt: TGTGCCAGCAGCCCCCATGGTGGCAGGGATGCGACCCAGTACTTC
cdr3_aa: CASSPHGGRDATQYF

d_call: TRBD2
v_call: TRBV4-1
j_call: TRBJ2-7
clone_size: many
cdr3_nt: TGCGCCAGCAGCCAGAAGGCTAGCGGGGCCAGCTCCTACGAGCAGTACTTC
cdr3_aa: CASSQKASGASSYEQYF

d_call: NA
v_call: TRBV29-1
j_call: TRBJ2-7
clone_size: NA
cdr3_nt: TGCAGCGTTGAAGATCAACCCTACGAGCAGTACTTC
cdr3_aa: CSVEDQPYEQYF

d_call: NA
v_call: TRBV15
j_call: TRBJ1-1
clone_size: NA
cdr3_nt: TGTGCCACCAGGGGTGGGGGCAGGAACACTGAAGCTTTCTTT
cdr3_aa: CATRGGGRNTEAFF

d_call: TRBD2
v_call: TRBV29-1
j_call: TRBJ2-2
clone_size: many
cdr3_nt: TGCAGCTCGTTAGCGGGAGCAGGCACCGGGGAGCTGTTTTTT
cdr3_aa: CSSLAGAGTGELFF

d_call: NA
v_call: TRBV10-3
j_call: TRBJ1-2
clone_size: NA
cdr3_nt: TGTGCCATACAGGGTACCTATGGCTACACCTTC
cdr3_aa: CAIQGTYGYTF

d_call: NA
v_call: TRBV15
j_call: TRBJ1-1
clone_size: NA
cdr3_nt: TGTGCCACCAGCAGAGACTTGAACACTGAAGCTTTCTTT
cdr3_aa: CATSRDLNTEAFF

d_call: NA
v_call: TRBV20-1
j_call: TRBJ1-1
clone_size: NA
cdr3_nt: TGCAGTGCTATAAAGACAGGGAACACTGAAGCTTTCTTT
cdr3_aa: CSAIKTGNTEAFF

d_call: NA
v_call: TRBV7-3
j_call: TRBJ1-2
clone_size: NA
cdr3_nt: TGTGCCAGCAGCTTAAATGTCGGCTATGGCTACACCTTC
cdr3_aa: CASSLNVGYGYTF

d_call: NA
v_call: TRBV29-1
j_call: TRBJ2-1
clone_size: many
cdr3_nt: TGCAGCGTTGAAGATGCTGGGGTCAATGAGCAGTTCTTC
cdr3_aa: CSVEDAGVNEQFF

d_call: NA
v_call: TRBV2
j_call: TRBJ1-2
clone_size: NA
cdr3_nt: TGTGCCATCCAGATTGAGGTGGGCTACACCTTC
cdr3_aa: CAIQIEVGYTF

d_call: TRBD1
v_call: TRBV11-2
j_call: TRBJ2-7
clone_size: NA
cdr3_nt: TGTGCCAGCAGCCTGGGACAGGGAAGGGCCTACGAGCAGTACTTC
cdr3_aa: CASSLGQGRAYEQYF

d_call: NA
v_call: TRBV6-1
j_call: TRBJ2-7
clone_size: medium-sized
cdr3_nt: TGTGCCAGCAGTGGGCTTGGGGGGAGCTACGAGCAGTACTTC
cdr3_aa: CASSGLGGSYEQYF

d_call: TRBD1
v_call: TRBV29-1
j_call: TRBJ1-5
clone_size: NA
cdr3_nt: TGCAGCGTACGGACAGGGACGAGCAATCAGCCCCAGCATTTT
cdr3_aa: CSVRTGTSNQPQHF

d_call: NA
v_call: TRBV2
j_call: TRBJ1-1
clone_size: few
cdr3_nt: TGTGCCAGCACCGGCGGCCTCTCGAACACTGAAGCTTTCTTT
cdr3_aa: CASTGGLSNTEAFF

d_call: NA
v_call: TRBV2
j_call: TRBJ2-5
clone_size: NA
cdr3_nt: TGTGCCAGCAGTGATCCCCTAGAGACAAGTGAGACCCAGTACTTC
cdr3_aa: CASSDPLETSETQYF

d_call: NA
v_call: TRBV2
j_call: TRBJ2-7
clone_size: NA
cdr3_nt: TGTGCCACCCGGGACCCTCCTTACGAGCGGTACTTC
cdr3_aa: CATRDPPYERYF

d_call: NA
v_call: TRBV7-7
j_call: TRBJ2-1
clone_size: NA
cdr3_nt: TGTGCTAGCAGTTCCGGGACTAATGAGCAGTTCTTC
cdr3_aa: CASSSGTNEQFF

d_call: TRBD1
v_call: TRBV2
j_call: TRBJ1-2
clone_size: few
cdr3_nt: TGTGCCAGCAGTGAGCCGGGACAGGGGCTCTATGGCTACACCTTC
cdr3_aa: CASSEPGQGLYGYTF

d_call: TRBD1
v_call: TRBV20-1
j_call: TRBJ1-1
clone_size: few
cdr3_nt: TGCAGTACCAGTTCGACAGGGAACTCTGAAGCTTTCTTT
cdr3_aa: CSTSSTGNSEAFF

d_call: NA
v_call: TRBV10-3
j_call: TRBJ2-3
clone_size: NA
cdr3_nt: TGTGCCATCAGTGCTGCGGCCCACTCTTTGACAGATACGCAGTATTTT
cdr3_aa: CAISAAAHSLTDTQYF

d_call: NA
v_call: TRBV11-3
j_call: TRBJ2-7
clone_size: NA
cdr3_nt: TGTGCCAGCAGCCCCGACCGGGACCCTCTTGAGCAGTACTTC
cdr3_aa: CASSPDRDPLEQYF

d_call: NA
v_call: TRBV3-1
j_call: TRBJ2-1
clone_size: NA
cdr3_nt: TGTGCCAGCAGCCAAGATGCGGATTTGGGAGAGCAGTTCTTC
cdr3_aa: CASSQDADLGEQFF

d_call: TRBD1
v_call: TRBV5-3
j_call: TRBJ2-3
clone_size: NA
cdr3_nt: TGTGCCAGTAGTAGGCCAGGGGGCGAATCAGATACGCAGTATTTT
cdr3_aa: CASSRPGGESDTQYF

d_call: NA
v_call: TRBV15
j_call: TRBJ1-3
clone_size: NA
cdr3_nt: TGTGCCACCAGCAGCCAACAGGGTATTGGAAACACCATATATTTT
cdr3_aa: CATSSQQGIGNTIYF

d_call: TRBD1
v_call: TRBV7-9
j_call: TRBJ2-5
clone_size: once
cdr3_nt: TGTGCCAGCAGCCCCGGGACAGGGCGACAAGAGACCCAGTACTTC
cdr3_aa: CASSPGTGRQETQYF

d_call: TRBD2
v_call: TRBV10-3
j_call: TRBJ2-1
clone_size: NA
cdr3_nt: TGTGCCATCAGTGATGCCGGGAGGGCTAAGTGGAATGAGCAGTTCTTC
cdr3_aa: CAISDAGRAKWNEQFF

d_call: NA
v_call: TRBV9
j_call: TRBJ1-3
clone_size: once
cdr3_nt: TGTGCCAGCAGCGTAGCCAGGACCGGAAACACCATATATTTT
cdr3_aa: CASSVARTGNTIYF

d_call: NA
v_call: TRBV24-1
j_call: TRBJ1-5
clone_size: NA
cdr3_nt: TGTGCCACCAGTGATCCGCCTCAGCCCCAGCATTTT
cdr3_aa: CATSDPPQPQHF

d_call: NA
v_call: TRBV29-1
j_call: TRBJ1-2
clone_size: few
cdr3_nt: TGCAGCGTTGCCCAGACTAACTATGGCTACACCTTC
cdr3_aa: CSVAQTNYGYTF

d_call: TRBD1
v_call: TRBV10-1
j_call: TRBJ2-3
clone_size: NA
cdr3_nt: TGCGCCAGCAGTGGGCTCCGGGACAGGGTAGCTGATACGCAGTATTTT
cdr3_aa: CASSGLRDRVADTQYF

d_call: NA
v_call: TRBV9
j_call: TRBJ2-7
clone_size: once
cdr3_nt: TGTGCCAGCAGCCCGCGGACAAACAACGAGCAGTACTTC
cdr3_aa: CASSPRTNNEQYF

d_call: NA
v_call: TRBV29-1
j_call: TRBJ2-1
clone_size: NA
cdr3_nt: TGCAGCGTTGAGAGGAACAATGAGCAGTTCTTC
cdr3_aa: CSVERNNEQFF

d_call: NA
v_call: TRBV7-2
j_call: TRBJ2-2
clone_size: NA
cdr3_nt: TGTGCCAGCAGCGCTCCCCTTGGGGGTACCGGGGAGCTGTTTTTT
cdr3_aa: CASSAPLGGTGELFF

d_call: NA
v_call: TRBV2
j_call: TRBJ1-5
clone_size: NA
cdr3_nt: TGTGCCAGCAGTGAAGCCTGGGGAAACGATCAGCCCCAGCATTTT
cdr3_aa: CASSEAWGNDQPQHF

d_call: NA
v_call: TRBV29-1
j_call: TRBJ1-1
clone_size: NA
cdr3_nt: TGCAGCGTTGGGGGGTACGGGAACACTGAAGCTTTCTTT
cdr3_aa: CSVGGYGNTEAFF

d_call: NA
v_call: TRBV6-2/TRBV6-3
j_call: TRBJ1-2
clone_size: many
cdr3_nt: TGTGCCACCACGGGGGGATATGGCTACACCTTC
cdr3_aa: CATTGGYGYTF